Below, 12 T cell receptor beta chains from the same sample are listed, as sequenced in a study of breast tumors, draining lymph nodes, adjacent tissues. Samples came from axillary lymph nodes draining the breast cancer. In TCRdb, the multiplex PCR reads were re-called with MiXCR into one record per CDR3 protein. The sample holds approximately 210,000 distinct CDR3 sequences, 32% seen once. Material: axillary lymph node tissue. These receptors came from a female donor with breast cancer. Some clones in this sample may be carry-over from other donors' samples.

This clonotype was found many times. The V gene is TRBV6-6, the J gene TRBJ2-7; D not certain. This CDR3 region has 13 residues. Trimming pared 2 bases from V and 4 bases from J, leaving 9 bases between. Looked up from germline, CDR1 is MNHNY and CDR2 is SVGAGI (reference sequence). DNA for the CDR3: TGTGCCAGCAGTTACGACCGTAGGTACGAGCAGTACTTC. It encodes CASSYDRRYEQYF.

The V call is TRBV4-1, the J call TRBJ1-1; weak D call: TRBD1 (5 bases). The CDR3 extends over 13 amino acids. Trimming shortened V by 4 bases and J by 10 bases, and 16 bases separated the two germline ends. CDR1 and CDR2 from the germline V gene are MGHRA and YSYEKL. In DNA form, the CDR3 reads TGCGCCAGCAGCCGACCAGGGTTTGTTGGAGCTTTCTTT. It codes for CASSRPGFVGAFF.

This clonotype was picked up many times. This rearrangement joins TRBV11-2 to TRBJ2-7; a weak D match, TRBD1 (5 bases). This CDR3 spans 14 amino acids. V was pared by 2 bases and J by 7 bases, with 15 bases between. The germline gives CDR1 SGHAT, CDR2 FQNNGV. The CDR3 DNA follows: TGTGCCAGCAGCTTAAGGTGGCCGACAGATGAGCAGTACTTC. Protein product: CASSLRWPTDEQYF.

The CDR3 is CASSQGPTGAREAQYF. In DNA form, the CDR3 reads TGTGCCAGCAGCCAGGGGCCTACGGGGGCTCGGGAGGCCCAGTACTTC. J is TRBJ2-5 and V is TRBV4-2; a possible D gene is TRBD2 (7 bases). V was clipped by 3 bases and J by 9 bases, with 23 bases between them. Germline lookup yields CDR1 LGHNA and CDR2 YNFKEQ. The CDR3 is made up of 16 amino acids.

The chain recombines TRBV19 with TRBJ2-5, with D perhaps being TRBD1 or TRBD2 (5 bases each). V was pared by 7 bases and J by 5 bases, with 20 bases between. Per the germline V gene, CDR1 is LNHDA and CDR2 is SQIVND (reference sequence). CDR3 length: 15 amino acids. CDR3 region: CASTGPAVKSETQYF. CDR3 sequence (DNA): TGTGCCAGTACGGGACCGGCGGTAAAGTCGGAGACCCAGTACTTC.

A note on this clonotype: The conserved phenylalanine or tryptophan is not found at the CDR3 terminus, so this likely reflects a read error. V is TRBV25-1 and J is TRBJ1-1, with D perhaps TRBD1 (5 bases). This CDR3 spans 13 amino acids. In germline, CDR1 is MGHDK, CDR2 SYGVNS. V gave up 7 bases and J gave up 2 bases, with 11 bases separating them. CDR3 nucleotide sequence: TGTGCCAGCATAGATCAGGGTAACACTGAAGCTTTCCTT. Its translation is CASIDQGNTEAFL.

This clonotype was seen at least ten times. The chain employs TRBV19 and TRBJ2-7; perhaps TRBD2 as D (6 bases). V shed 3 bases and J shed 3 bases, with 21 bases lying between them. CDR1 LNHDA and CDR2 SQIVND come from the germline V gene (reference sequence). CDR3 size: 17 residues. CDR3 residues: CASSMTPGSGPFYEQYF. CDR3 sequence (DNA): TGTGCCAGTAGTATGACCCCGGGGAGCGGGCCTTTCTACGAGCAGTACTTC.

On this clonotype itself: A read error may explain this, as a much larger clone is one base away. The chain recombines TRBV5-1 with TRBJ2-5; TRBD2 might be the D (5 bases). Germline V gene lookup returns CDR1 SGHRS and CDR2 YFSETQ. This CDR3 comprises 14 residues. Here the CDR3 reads CASSLDAGQEPQYF. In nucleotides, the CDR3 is TGCGCCAGCAGCTTGGATGCGGGTCAAGAGCCCCAGTACTTC. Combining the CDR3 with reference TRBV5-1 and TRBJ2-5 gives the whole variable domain KAGVTQTPRYLIKTRGQQVTLSCSPISGHRSVSWYQQTPGQGLQFLFEYFSETQRNKGNFPGRFSGRQFSNSRSEMNVSTLELGDSALYLCASSLDAGQEPQYFGPGTRLLVL.

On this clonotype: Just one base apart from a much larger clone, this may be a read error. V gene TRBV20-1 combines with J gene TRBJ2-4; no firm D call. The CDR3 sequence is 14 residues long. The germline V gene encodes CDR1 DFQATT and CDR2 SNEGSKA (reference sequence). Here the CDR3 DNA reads TGCGGTGCTAGAGATTTTCGGGTTTCGGACATTCAGTACTTC. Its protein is CGARDFRVSDIQYF.

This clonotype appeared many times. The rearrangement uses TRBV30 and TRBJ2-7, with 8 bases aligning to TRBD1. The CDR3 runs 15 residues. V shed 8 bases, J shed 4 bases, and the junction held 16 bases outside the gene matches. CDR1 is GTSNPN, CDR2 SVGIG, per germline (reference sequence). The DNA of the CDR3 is TGTGCCGGCATACTTCCCCAGCAGGGGGCTTACGAGCAGTACTTC. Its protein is CAGILPQQGAYEQYF.

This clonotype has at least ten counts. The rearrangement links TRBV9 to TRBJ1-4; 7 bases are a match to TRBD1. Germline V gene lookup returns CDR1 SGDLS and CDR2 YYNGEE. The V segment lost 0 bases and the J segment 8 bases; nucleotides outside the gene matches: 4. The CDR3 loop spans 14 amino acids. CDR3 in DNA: TGTGCCAGCAGCGTAGGGGACAGTAGAGAAAAACTGTTTTTT. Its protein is CASSVGDSREKLFF. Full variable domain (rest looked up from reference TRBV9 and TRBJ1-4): DSGVTQTPKHLITATGQRVTLRCSPRSGDLSVYWYQQSLDQGLQFLIQYYNGEERAKGNILERFSAQQFPDLHSELNLSSLELGDSALYFCASSVGDSREKLFFGSGTQLSVL.

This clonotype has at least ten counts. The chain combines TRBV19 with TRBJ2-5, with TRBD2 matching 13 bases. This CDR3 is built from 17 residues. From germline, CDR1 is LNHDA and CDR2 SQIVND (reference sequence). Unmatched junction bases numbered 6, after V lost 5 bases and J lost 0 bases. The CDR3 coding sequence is TGTGCCAGTAGTTCCTGGACTAGCGGGAGCTACCAAGAGACCCAGTACTTC. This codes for CASSSWTSGSYQETQYF.